This TCR beta chain was identified during a study of T cells in women clearing cervical HPV infection. Trimming left V 4 bases short and J 6 bases short, with 18 bases between. The CDR3 loop spans 15 amino acids. CDR1 is SGHRS and CDR2 is YFSETQ in the germline V gene. Details on this clone: The read is 3 residues too short to cover the CDR3 end, so that end is filled in from the germline J gene.

Method: immunoSEQ multiplex PCR; TCRdb's copy keeps in-frame clones and lacks some. This repertoire comprises 14,000 or so clones; its ten largest clones make up around 20%. The sample comprised blood buffy coat. The chain has TRBV5-1 and TRBJ2-3, with D possibly TRBD1 on 5 matching bases. This clonotype was obtained from a woman aged 18-70 years with a cervical HPV16 infection that either progressed to CIN3+ or cleared (not recorded which). CDR3 bases read: TGCGCCAGCAGCCTGGGGCGGCCCGCATCTGATACG. Protein sequence: CASSLGRPASDT. The entire CDR3 is CASSLGRPASDTQYF.